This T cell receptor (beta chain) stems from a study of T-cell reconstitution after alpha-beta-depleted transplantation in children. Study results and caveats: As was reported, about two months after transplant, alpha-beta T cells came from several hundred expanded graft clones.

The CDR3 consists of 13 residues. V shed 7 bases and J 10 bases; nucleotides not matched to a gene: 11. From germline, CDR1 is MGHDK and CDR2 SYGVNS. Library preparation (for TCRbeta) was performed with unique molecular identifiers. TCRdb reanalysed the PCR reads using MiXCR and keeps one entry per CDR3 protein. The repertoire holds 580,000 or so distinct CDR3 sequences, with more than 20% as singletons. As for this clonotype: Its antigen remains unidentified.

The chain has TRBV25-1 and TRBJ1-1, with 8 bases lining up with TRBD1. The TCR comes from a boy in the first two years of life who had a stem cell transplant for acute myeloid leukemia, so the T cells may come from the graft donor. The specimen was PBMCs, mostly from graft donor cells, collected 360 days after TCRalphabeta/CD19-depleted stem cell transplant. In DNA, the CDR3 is TGTGCCAGCACACGGGACCCCGACAGGGGAGCTTTCTTT. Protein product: CASTRDPDRGAFF.